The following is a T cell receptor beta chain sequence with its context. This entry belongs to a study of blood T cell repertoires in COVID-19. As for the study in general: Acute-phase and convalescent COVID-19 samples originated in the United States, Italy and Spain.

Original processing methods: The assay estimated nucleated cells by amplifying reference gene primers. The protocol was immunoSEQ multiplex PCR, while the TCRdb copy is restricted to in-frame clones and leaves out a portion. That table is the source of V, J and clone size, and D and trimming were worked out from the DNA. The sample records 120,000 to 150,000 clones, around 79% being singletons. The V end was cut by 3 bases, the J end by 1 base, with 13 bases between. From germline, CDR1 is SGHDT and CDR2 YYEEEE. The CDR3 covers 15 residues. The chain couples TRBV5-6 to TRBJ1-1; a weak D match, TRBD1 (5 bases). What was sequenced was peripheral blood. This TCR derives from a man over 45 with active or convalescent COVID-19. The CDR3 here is CASSYDSRPNTEAFF. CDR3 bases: TGTGCCAGCAGCTATGACAGTCGACCGAACACTGAAGCTTTCTTT. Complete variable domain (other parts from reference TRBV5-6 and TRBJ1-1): DAGVTQSPTHLIKTRGQQVTLRCSPKSGHDTVSWYQQALGQGPQFIFQYYEEEERQRGNFPDRFSGHQFPNYSSELNVNALLLGDSALYLCASSYDSRPNTEAFFGQGTRLTVV.